These 20 T cell receptor beta chains came from one sample sequenced in a study of cytomegalovirus exposure and HLA in healthy donors. Use of 60 Vbeta and 13 Jbeta primers characterized the PCR. The table came from immunoSEQ multiplex PCR; TCRdb's copy has only in-frame clones and leaves some out. The sample has about 93,000 clones, 82% seen once. Sequencing input: PBMCs. The receptors originated from a man aged 50 to 59 in good health and CMV-seronegative.

The CDR3 nucleotides are TGCGCCAGCAGCTTGACTAGCGGGAGTAAGGACGGGGACGAGCAGTACTTC. Protein: CASSLTSGSKDGDEQYF. The chain is built from TRBV5-1 and TRBJ2-7; 11 bases match TRBD2. The CDR3 runs to 17 residues. Germline loops: CDR1 SGHRS, CDR2 YFSETQ. V dropped 1 base and J dropped 5; count of bases not matched to a gene: 11.

The V call is TRBV18, the J call TRBJ2-1; D possibly corresponds to TRBD1 (6 bases). Germline loops: CDR1 KGHSH, CDR2 LQKENI. The V and J ends lost 4 bases and 2 bases respectively, with 12 bases between them. CDR3 size: 15 residues. CDR3 bases: TGTGCCAGCTCACGTGAGGGGGTGGCCTACAATGAGCAGTTCTTC. Residues: CASSREGVAYNEQFF.

DNA of the CDR3: TGTGCCAGCAGTCCCGACTACCCCCCTACCTACGAGCAGTACTTC. Its translation is CASSPDYPPTYEQYF. V and J are TRBV6-4 and TRBJ2-7, with a tentative D call TRBD2 (5 bases). Trimming cost V 5 bases and J 2 bases, with 16 bases left between them. Germline CDR1 and CDR2: MRHNA and SNTAGT. There are 15 residues in the CDR3.

The chain couples TRBV6-5 to TRBJ2-2; tentative D call: TRBD1 (6 bases). The ends were cut back, 6 bases at V and 5 bases at J, with 10 bases in the middle. The CDR3 totals 13 residues. The germline V gene encodes CDR1 MNHEY and CDR2 SVGAGI. This CDR3 reads CASRIGGTGELFF. The CDR3, as DNA: TGTGCCAGCAGGATAGGGGGAACCGGGGAGCTGTTTTTT.

This clone has a single count. The chain has TRBV5-1 and TRBJ2-2; D might be TRBD1 (6 bases). CDR1 and CDR2 from the germline V gene are SGHRS and YFSETQ. The CDR3 extends over 16 amino acids. Between the trimmed V and J ends, which lost 1 base and 8 bases, there was a span of 18 bases. CDR3: CASSLYRALREGELFF. CDR3 bases: TGCGCCAGCAGCTTGTACAGGGCATTACGAGAAGGGGAGCTGTTTTTT.

The chain is built from TRBV7-9 and TRBJ2-7; tentative D call: TRBD2 (5 bases). Germline values: CDR1 SEHNR, CDR2 FQNEAQ (reference sequence). CDR3 length: 13 residues. V lost 6 bases, J lost 7 bases, and 16 bases lay in between. The CDR3 loop reads CASRATPSGEQYF. CDR3 nucleotide sequence: TGTGCCAGCAGAGCGACCCCCTCGGGGGAGCAGTACTTC.

CDR3 loop: CASSLSGSAYEQYF. The CDR3 DNA follows: TGTGCCAGCAGCTTATCCGGGTCAGCCTACGAGCAGTACTTC. This chain connects TRBV7-8 to TRBJ2-7, with D unclear. Germline V gives CDR1 SGHVS, CDR2 FQNEAQ. CDR3 length: 14 amino acids. V was pared by 2 bases and J by 2 bases, with 10 bases between.

This clone was observed a single time. The chain recombines TRBV27 with TRBJ2-7, with 9 bases matching TRBD2. The V gene's germline CDR1 is MNHEY and CDR2 SMNVEV (reference sequence). V gave up 4 bases and J gave up 3 bases; unmatched junction bases: 10. CDR3 length equals 16 residues. CDR3 protein: CASSSPGLAGHYEQYF. The CDR3 nucleotides are TGTGCCAGCAGTTCTCCGGGGCTAGCGGGACACTACGAGCAGTACTTC.

This chain joins TRBV6-5 and TRBJ1-6; no firm D call. The CDR3 contains 16 residues. Trimming pared 4 bases from V and 7 bases from J, leaving 17 bases between. The germline gives CDR1 MNHEY, CDR2 SVGAGI. CDR3 sequence: CASSSSFAMGNSPLHF. CDR3 nucleotides: TGTGCCAGCAGTTCCTCATTCGCAATGGGCAATTCACCCCTCCACTTT.

The rearrangement links TRBV27 to TRBJ2-1, with D possibly TRBD2 on 5 matching bases. V was pared by 5 bases and J by 0 bases, with 17 bases between. The CDR3 length is 17 residues. The germline V gene encodes CDR1 MNHEY and CDR2 SMNVEV (reference sequence). CDR3 sequence reads: CASSPTDFLSSYNEQFF. For the CDR3, the DNA is TGTGCCAGCAGTCCTACGGACTTCCTGAGCTCCTACAATGAGCAGTTCTTC.

As concerns this clone: At one end, the junction sequence differs from germline, possibly due to a read error. The chain employs TRBV7-9 and TRBJ2-7, with 7 bases fitting TRBD2. Germline V lookup: CDR1 SEHNR, CDR2 FQNEAQ (reference sequence). The length of the CDR3 is 14 residues. CDR3 in amino acids: CSSSLQREVTEQYF. The CDR3 DNA is TGTTCCAGCAGCCTGCAGCGGGAAGTCACCGAGCAGTACTTC.

The table lists this clone with a count of one. The genes are TRBV27 and TRBJ2-3; a possible D gene is TRBD2 (5 bases). V shed 0 bases and J shed 5 bases, with 15 bases lying between them. The CDR3 extends over 16 amino acids. The germline V gene encodes CDR1 MNHEY and CDR2 SMNVEV (reference sequence). CDR3 bases: TGTGCCAGCAGTTTATCGGTCTGGGGTCGGGGAGATACGCAGTATTTT. It codes for CASSLSVWGRGDTQYF.

V gene TRBV6-1 combines with J gene TRBJ1-6, with 8 bases lining up with TRBD1. V trimming: 8 bases; J trimming: 2 bases; junction bases outside the gene matches: 5. Germline V gene data show CDR1 as MNHNS and CDR2 as SASEGT. The length of the CDR3 is 15 residues. The CDR3 region has the DNA TGTGCCAGCCAAGTACAGGGGGCCTATAATTCACCCCTCCACTTT. Amino acid sequence: CASQVQGAYNSPLHF.

This sequence joins TRBV7-3 and TRBJ2-5; 9 bases match TRBD2. The ends lost 2 bases at V and 5 bases at J; junction bases unmatched: 12. Germline lookup yields CDR1 SGHTA and CDR2 FQGTGA. The CDR3 length is 17 residues. The CDR3 spells CASSLRPPSGIGETQYF. The CDR3, as DNA: TGTGCCAGCAGCTTACGGCCGCCTAGCGGGATTGGGGAGACCCAGTACTTC.

The chain employs TRBV19 and TRBJ1-2; 7 bases align to TRBD1. V shed 2 bases and J 2 bases; nucleotides not matched to a gene: 5. Germline V CDR1 and CDR2: LNHDA, SQIVND (reference sequence). The CDR3 consists of 15 residues. The CDR3 sequence: CASSIWPGGNYGYTF. For the CDR3, the DNA is TGTGCCAGTAGTATATGGCCAGGGGGAAACTATGGCTACACCTTC.

The chain is built from TRBV28 and TRBJ2-7; no clear D. Germline values: CDR1 MDHEN, CDR2 SYDVKM. V was clipped by 6 bases and J by 0 bases, with 9 bases between them. The length of the CDR3 is 13 residues. The DNA of the CDR3 is TGTGCCAGCAGCTCCTCGGTCTCCTACGAGCAGTACTTC. Protein: CASSSSVSYEQYF.

The chain is built from TRBV18 and TRBJ2-4; the match to TRBD1 covers 7 bases. Germline CDR1 KGHSH, CDR2 LQKENI. Germline trimming cut 7 bases from V and 1 base from J; bases unmatched to any gene: 4. The CDR3 loop spans 14 amino acids. The CDR3 protein is CASLGQTAKNIQYF. The CDR3 DNA follows: TGTGCCAGCTTGGGACAGACCGCCAAAAACATTCAGTACTTC.

This clone was seen a single time. This chain uses TRBV7-2 with TRBJ1-2, with 9 bases matching TRBD1. The CDR3 length is 15 residues. Germline trimming cut 5 bases from V and 1 base from J; bases unmatched to any gene: 5. Germline lookup yields CDR1 SGHTA and CDR2 FQGNSA. CDR3 coding DNA: TGTGCCAGCAGCGCGGACAGGGGAGTTAACTATGGCTACACCTTC. This translates into CASSADRGVNYGYTF.

The V gene is TRBV5-1, the J gene TRBJ1-2; no reliable D call. Trimming left V 2 bases short and J 11 bases short, with 19 bases between. CDR1 is SGHRS and CDR2 is YFSETQ in the germline V gene. The CDR3 is 14 amino acids. CDR3 loop: CASSLTAPVEEYTF. The DNA of the CDR3 is TGCGCCAGCAGCTTAACGGCCCCGGTCGAGGAGTACACCTTC.

The rearrangement uses TRBV7-3 and TRBJ2-2; D is undetermined. V lost 2 bases to trimming and J lost 4 bases, with 2 bases between them. The CDR3 is 12 amino acids. Germline CDR1 reads SGHTA; CDR2 reads FQGTGA. CDR3 nucleotide sequence: TGTGCCAGCAGCTTACTCACCGGGGAGCTGTTTTTT. Amino acids: CASSLLTGELFF.